The source of this T cell receptor (beta chain) is a study of metastatic and nonmetastatic thyroid tumors (dated by TCRdb to 2020 to 2021). A note on the overall study: Repertoires from peripheral blood and from tumor or nodule tissue samples of malignant and benign thyroid patients were compared. Results the study describes overall, beyond this receptor: In both blood and tumor samples, TCR beta diversity was reported to be significantly higher in malignant tumors than in benign nodules.

A remark on this clone: Its antigen remains unidentified. Base qualities were left out, and no much larger clone turns up one base away.

Libraries were prepared through PCR. The instrument was an Illumina HiSeq 4000. High-throughput sequencing was used to profile the TCR beta-chain CDR3 region of each patient. The original pipeline was this. CDR3 differences across clinicopathological groups were used to build a classifier for discriminating distant-metastatic papillary thyroid cancer patients. The Shannon index was used to assess repertoire diversity, and the Morisita-Horn index was used to assess tumor-blood repertoire similarity. In-frame beta chains were kept once TCRdb had trimmed the public reads at Q25 with fastp and called clones with MiXCR. TCRdb, rather than the study authors, made the V and J calls. The sample includes more than 20,000 clones, with approximately 30% observed a single time. The ten largest clones represent 5.4% of the sample. Before undergoing thyroid surgery, none of the patients had been given any kind of treatment. Using T-cell receptor beta sequencing, the researchers looked back retrospectively at clinical samples from patients, gathered between the early 2010s and the late 2010s.

Sequences SGHAT (CDR1) and FQNNGV (CDR2) are obtained from the germline V gene. V is reduced by 1 base and J by 0 bases, leaving a spacing of 5 bases between them. The CDR3 spans 14 residues, from the cysteine through the phenylalanine. The DNA shown is the 42-base CDR3, in frame from base 1. Recombination joined TRBV11-2 with TRBJ2-3; too little of a D gene remains to name it. The source material was tumor tissue. This receptor was identified in a female donor with papillary thyroid cancer or a benign thyroid nodule (not recorded which). Some clones in this sample may be carry-over from other donors' samples. The DNA is as follows: TGTGCCAGCAGCTTAGTACAGAGCACAGATACGCAGTATTTT. This is translated as CASSLVQSTDTQYF. The CDR3, completed at both ends by the reference TRBV11-2 and TRBJ2-3 genes, gives the full variable domain EAGVAQSPRYKIIEKRQSVAFWCNPISGHATLYWYQQILGQGPKLLIQFQNNGVVDDSQLPKDRFSAERLKGVDSTLKIQPAKLEDSAVYLCASSLVQSTDTQYFGPGTRLTVL.